What follows is one T cell receptor (beta chain) and its context. Antigen: not known. The data originate from a study of immune evolution from preneoplasia to lung adenocarcinoma. The V end lost 5 bases, the J end lost 0 bases, and 13 bases lay between the germline ends. This CDR3 contains 16 residues. Per the germline V gene, CDR1 is MDHEN and CDR2 is SYDVKM. TCRdb keeps only in-frame clones here, not all; method: immunoSEQ multiplex PCR. The sample gives tens of thousands of clones, 70% to 85% of which show up once; approximately 4.8% is in the top ten. General study results and limits: Top clone frequencies peaked in normal lung, apparently declining through invasive adenocarcinoma. Clonality was highest in normal lung, lower in later-stage lesions apparently.

Resections took place in Japan or China from about 2013 to 2018. This TCR came from a person aged 55 to 75 with lung adenocarcinoma. Sequencing was performed on FFPE invasive lung adenocarcinoma tissue. The rearrangement uses TRBV28 and TRBJ2-2; D might be TRBD1 (6 bases). The CDR3 coding sequence is TGTGCCAGCAGTAATGACAGGTGGACGAACACCGGGGAGCTGTTTTTT. Translating gives CASSNDRWTNTGELFF.